The present T cell receptor (beta chain) was sequenced within a study of cytomegalovirus exposure and HLA in healthy donors (dated by TCRdb to 2016 to 2017). Study-level background: An earlier analysis of 587 of the donors reported under 300 Gb of sequence data and 100 million to 120 million unique TCR beta sequences obtained from roughly 170 million T cells. Approximately 330 gigabases of sequencing data and 91 million or so unique TCR sequences made up an early release that covered several hundred HLA-typed donors. Of the roughly 400 genotyped donors, about 84% fell in the genetic ancestry cluster associated with self-reported Caucasian donors. The study was designed to test whether signatures of past pathogen exposure could be identified by cataloging public T cell receptors. The T cell repertoires of several hundred subjects were profiled by immunosequencing and related to cytomegalovirus serostatus. In addition to the first cohort of hundreds of subjects, a separate validation cohort of approximately 130 different subjects was used. To predict cytomegalovirus infection status, the study combined high-throughput TCR immunosequencing, statistical association of individual TCRs with disease status, and machine learning. A later analysis re-analyzed previously published TCR beta repertoires from 666 donors and added high-resolution HLA genotyping to study TCR occurrence patterns. Rather than using new phenotypic data, the later analysis identified candidate immune exposures from TCR beta sequences and from how often those sequences occurred across donors. To decide whether each TCR beta V gene segment behaved as functional or pseudogenic, an earlier analysis of some 540 of the donors relied on high-throughput TCR beta sequencing. Donor age, sex, ethnicity and CMV serostatus were collected together with the repertoire data. Genome-wide SNP genotypes for about three fifths of the roughly 670 donors were used in a later genetic analysis, which treated that subset as a discovery cohort. All discovery cohort repertoires had been generated using a single sequencing platform. HLA typing covered class I and class II loci at four-digit resolution. The number of typed donors differed by locus: 629-630 for A, B, C, DRB1 and DQB1; 500 to 550 for DQA1; approximately 600 for DPA1; and roughly 490 for DPB1. Five DR-DQ haplotypes were treated as single units for association and clustering because of strong linkage in the cohort. Across 300 to 500 genotyped donors of the cohort, an average of approximately 220,000 unique TCR beta nucleotide sequences per donor were sequenced, and roughly 20% of those sequences were non-productive. General conclusions and limits of the study: Compared with the roughly 670-donor mean, donors in an Asian-associated ancestry cluster had fewer N-insertions in productive TCRs, according to a later genetic analysis. Several of the top co-occurrence clusters appeared to be linked to parvovirus B19, influenza, CMV and Epstein-Barr virus, according to a later analysis. Correlated functional status among segregating V segments might be attributable to linkage disequilibrium, but an unknown experimental factor could not be ruled out. A further reported finding was that TCR beta sequences accurately predicted the HLA-A and HLA-B alleles for most subjects in the first cohort. Because counts were too low, roughly 17 rarely observed V segments, including chromosome 9 orphons, were left out of the earlier analysis of about 500 of the donors. Cytomegalovirus status was reported to be diagnosed by the classifier with high specificity and sensitivity in both the original and validation cohorts. In a later analysis, most CMV-associated TCR beta chains were found to appear HLA-restricted, with HLA associations seemingly driven largely by CMV exposure. HLA typing was unavailable for some donors at each locus, so association tests used only the typed subset. When HLA alleles, especially DR and DQ, strongly co-occurred, TCR associations were difficult to assign to individual alleles. Across donors, most TCR sequences were observed very rarely, whereas some public TCRs were present in many individuals. In a later analysis, some 17,000 TCR beta sequences were associated with specific HLA alleles at a false discovery rate of 0.05. The study gave a list of 150 to 200 TCR beta chains associated with cytomegalovirus. Some IMGT-functional V segments, including TRBV6-2 and TRBV6-3, could not be told apart with the 87-base-pair reads, so those segments were excluded. A group of highly shared sequence variants was considered likely to be a technical artifact of the sequencing pipeline. V-gene and J-gene trimming of TCR beta chains was associated with a missense DCLRE1C variant in a later genetic analysis, and the association was replicated in an independent cohort. It was suggested by the authors that the approach could potentially be generalized to other disease states and immunological phenotypes. In vitro tests confirmed that a few of the cytomegalovirus-associated TCR beta chains recognize cytomegalovirus antigens. According to a later analysis, TCR association rates differed among HLA loci, with DRB1 alleles showing the most associated TCRs and HLA-C alleles showing the fewest. This cohort had only TCR beta chains sequenced, and the lack of alpha or paired-chain data limited which features could be detected. In an earlier analysis of about 550 of the donors, most TCR beta V segments were observed in productive rearrangements about 87% or about 30% of the time, broadly matching IMGT annotations. For the cohort, immune exposure information was limited to CMV serostatus. A later analysis found that HLA-associated TCR beta chains were more clonally expanded and had lower generation probabilities than equally common non-associated chains. Sequencing depth was assumed to be roughly uniform across donors in the presence/absence analyses, though that assumption may not hold.

Comment on this clone: Its antigen remains undetermined. Base qualities are not at hand, and no much larger clone is one base apart.

Libraries were built with the immunoSEQ multiplex PCR assay. For the multiplex PCR, a mixture combining 60 forward primers for TCR Vbeta segments and 13 reverse primers for TCR Jbeta segments was used. A multiplex PCR assay on genomic DNA amplified the CDR3 region of rearranged TCR beta genes. On the Illumina HiSeq System, the amplified TCR beta libraries were sequenced as 87-base-pair reads. Per the authors' processing: In a later analysis, approximately 74 million unique TCR beta chains were counted across the roughly 670 repertoires, and roughly 11 million of these chains were shared by at least two donors. A nearest-neighbor algorithm error-corrected the raw reads and collapsed the reads into unique sequences, merging closely related sequences to remove PCR and sequencing errors. V, D and J gene segments were assigned by aligning CDR3 sequences to IMGT reference sequences. Each retained sequence needed at least a six-nucleotide match to both a V gene segment and a J gene segment. A rearrangement counted as productive if the CDR3 had no stop codons and remained in frame with V and J, and every other rearrangement counted as non-productive. CDR3 was defined by IMGT convention, running from the second conserved V-encoded cysteine to the conserved J-encoded phenylalanine. The earlier analysis of some 600 of the donors excluded sequences that lacked an unambiguous match to a single V gene segment. In an earlier analysis of about 590 of the donors, a V segment was called functional when productive rearrangements were above 56.7%, and segregating when the standard deviation between donors exceeded 5%. To diagnose cytomegalovirus status from the catalog of TCR beta chain sequences, a statistical classification framework was built. In a later analysis, TCR nucleotide sequences were compared against IMGT/GENE-DB human TR gene sequences so that V and J genes could be assigned. A later analysis assigned CDR3 sequences and most-parsimonious VDJ recombination scenarios with the TCRdist pipeline. In a later analysis, each TCR beta chain was defined by its CDR3 amino acid sequence together with its V-gene family, and reads without a unique V-gene family were excluded. In a later analysis, around 600 highly shared, low-generation-probability nucleotide sequences were removed to address suspected cross-contamination and a sequencing artifact. In a later analysis, a clonal expansion index was calculated for each public chain from normalized within-repertoire ranks of inferred template counts. In a later analysis, generation probabilities were computed using a VDJ recombination model fitted to out-of-frame rearrangements, and the results were checked against IGoR. A later analysis scored TCR-TCR, TCR-HLA and TCR-CMV co-occurrence with hypergeometric tests, applying a repertoire-size bias correction to TCR pairs. To estimate false discovery rates, a later analysis permuted the HLA or CMV assignments 20 times. A later analysis grouped co-occurring TCRs with DBSCAN, adding TCRdist sequence similarity when clustering within HLA-allele-positive subsets. Co-occurrence clustering excluded repertoires with fewer than 30,000 or more than 120,000 public chains, plus five with anomalous nucleotide sharing. In its TCRdb copy, this immuneACCESS table keeps in-frame sequences only and misses some clones. Where compared with another copy, unresolved V genes explain less than half of these, and the others have no known cause. V and J calls and clone size are given by that table; D and trimming were obtained from the DNA. Within this sample are some 220,000 clones, with about 85% of them counted one time only. The ten biggest clones cover 0.24% of the sample.

Trimming costs V 6 bases and J 0 bases, and their ends lie 15 bases apart. Taken from cysteine to phenylalanine, the CDR3 has 15 residues. Just CDR3 DNA is preserved here, 45 bases in frame from base 1. As encoded in the germline V gene, CDR1 is SGHTA while CDR2 is FQGTGA. The cohort comprised 710 or so healthy bone marrow donors. At the time of sampling, every cohort member was nominally healthy, though immune exposures that went unrecorded were likely present. The donor was CMV seronegative and was included in the group of several hundred seronegative cohort members. Each donor provided a peripheral blood sample, and peripheral blood mononuclear cells were used for TCR beta sequencing. Genomic DNA extraction from the blood cell samples was performed with the Qiagen DNeasy Blood Extraction Kit.

This receptor was obtained from a girl aged 2 to 10 in good health and CMV-seronegative. This receptor chain uses TRBV7-3 and TRBJ2-7; TRBD1 is perhaps the D gene, given 6 matching bases. Sequenced sample: PBMCs. Read as DNA, the sequence is TGTGCCAGCAGTCCTATGTGGGGGCCCTCCTACGAGCAGTACTTC. Its protein reads: CASSPMWGPSYEQYF.